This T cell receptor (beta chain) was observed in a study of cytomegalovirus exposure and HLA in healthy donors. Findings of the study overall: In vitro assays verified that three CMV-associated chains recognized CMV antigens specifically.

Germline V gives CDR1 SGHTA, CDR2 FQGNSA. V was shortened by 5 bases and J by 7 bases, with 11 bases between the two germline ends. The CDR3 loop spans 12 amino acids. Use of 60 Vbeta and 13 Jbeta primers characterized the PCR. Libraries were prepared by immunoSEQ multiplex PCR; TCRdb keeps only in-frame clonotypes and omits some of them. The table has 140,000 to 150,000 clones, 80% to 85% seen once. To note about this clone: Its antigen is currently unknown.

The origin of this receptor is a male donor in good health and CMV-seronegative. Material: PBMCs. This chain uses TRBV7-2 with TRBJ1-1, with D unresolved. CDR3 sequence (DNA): TGTGCCAGCAGCCCCCGGGGTATTGAAGCTTTCTTT. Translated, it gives CASSPRGIEAFF.